Described below is a single T cell receptor beta chain sequence and its context. Its antigen is currently unknown. CDR3 size: 14 residues. V was cut by 5 bases and J by 8 bases, with 13 bases left in between. The germline V gene encodes CDR1 LGHNA and CDR2 YNFKEQ. These data come from a study of OX40 agonist ivuxolimab in advanced cancers. On the study more broadly: Subjects had a mean age of around 60 years, with a range of about 23 to 79; roughly 80% were male. Of the participants, 40% to 50% had some prior anti-PD-1, anti-PD-L1 or anti-CTLA-4 therapy, which was allowed. Notes on the study in general: Circulating CD4+ and CD8+ T cells showed clonal expansion by week 6 at 0.1 to 3.0 mg/kg.

Produced via immunoSEQ multiplex PCR; TCRdb's table is partial and in-frame only. The table records more than 50,000 clones, roughly 89% of them present only once. The chain couples TRBV4-2 to TRBJ1-6, with D uncertain. The input for sequencing was CD4+ or CD8+ T cells sorted from blood, taken in a trial of the OX40 agonist ivuxolimab. This clonotype was sampled from an adult with an advanced solid tumor such as melanoma, head and neck, liver or kidney cancer. The CDR3 sequence: CASSVNRGDSPLHF. The CDR3 coding sequence is TGTGCCAGCAGCGTGAACCGAGGAGATTCACCCCTCCACTTT.